A single sample gave rise to the 13 T cell receptor beta chains below, sequenced in a study of T cells in Graves' hyperthyroidism and ophthalmopathy. The investigators amplified TCR beta CDR3 regions from RNA transcripts. HTBI primers were the set used in a first-round RT-PCR of the TCR CDR3. TCRdb re-derived calls from the multiplex PCR reads in MiXCR, one entry per CDR3 protein. The sample has under 300,000 distinct CDR3 sequences, about 20% seen once. The sample was blood. All receptors derive from a man aged 25-40 years with Graves' ophthalmopathy.

In this sample, this clonotype turned up many times. The chain uses TRBV18 and TRBJ1-1, with TRBD1 matching 8 bases. This CDR3 has 13 residues. The V gene's germline CDR1 is KGHSH and CDR2 LQKENI. Trimming took 6 bases from V and 5 from J; bases not matched to a gene: 5. CDR3 in amino acids: CASSLTGDTEAFF. CDR3 DNA: TGTGCCAGCTCGCTGACAGGGGATACTGAAGCTTTCTTT.

This clonotype was found many times. The chain uses TRBV28 and TRBJ1-1, with no clear D. Deletions cut 4 bases from V and 4 bases from J, with 16 bases between. Germline CDR1 reads MDHEN; CDR2 reads SYDVKM. The CDR3 covers 15 residues. CDR3 protein: CASSSRPGMGTEAFF. CDR3 nucleotides: TGTGCCAGCAGTTCCCGACCGGGGATGGGCACTGAAGCTTTCTTT.

The V and J genes are TRBV12-3 or TRBV12-4 and TRBJ2-7; 12 bases align to TRBD2. CDR3 length: 16 amino acids. The V and J ends lost 6 bases and 4 bases, in that order; junction bases with no gene match: 10. Here the CDR3 DNA reads TGTGCCAGCAGCCCGATACCCCTAGCGGGAGGGTACGAGCAGTACTTC. Its translation: CASSPIPLAGGYEQYF.

This clonotype has just a few counts. This chain uses TRBV10-3 with TRBJ2-6, with a tentative D call TRBD2 (5 bases). The germline CDR1 and CDR2 sequences are ENHRY and SYGVKD. The CDR3 is made up of 13 amino acids. Trimming removed 10 bases from V and 2 bases from J, with 9 bases in between. In DNA form, the CDR3 reads TGTGCCACCGAGGGAGCTGGGGCCAACGTCCTGACTTTC. Translated: CATEGAGANVLTF.

This rearrangement joins TRBV6-5 to TRBJ2-5, with D possibly being TRBD1 (5 bases). Looked up from germline, CDR1 is MNHEY and CDR2 is SVGAGI. Trimming removed 2 bases at V and 7 bases at J, with 17 bases between. This CDR3 region has 15 residues. The DNA of the CDR3 is TGTGCCAGCAGTTACGATCTGGGCAGGGCCGGGACCCAGTACTTC. This sequence encodes CASSYDLGRAGTQYF.

This clonotype was seen repeatedly, ten times or more. The rearrangement links TRBV5-1 to TRBJ2-2; 7 bases align to TRBD2. This CDR3 comprises 14 residues. Trimming took 0 bases from V and 7 from J; bases not matched to a gene: 3. CDR1 SGHRS and CDR2 YFSETQ come from the germline V gene. CDR3 sequence: CASSLGTRIGELFF. Here the CDR3 DNA reads TGCGCCAGCAGCTTGGGGACTAGGATCGGGGAGCTGTTTTTT.

The rearrangement joins TRBV5-1 to TRBJ2-2, with D uncertain. Germline V gene lookup returns CDR1 SGHRS and CDR2 YFSETQ. V lost 3 bases, J lost 3 bases, and 15 bases lay in between. The CDR3 totals 16 residues. DNA for the CDR3: TGCGCCAGCAGCTCGAGGTGGGGTCAGGACACCGGGGAGCTGTTTTTT. It is translated as CASSSRWGQDTGELFF. The full variable domain, with the rest looked up from reference TRBV5-1 and TRBJ2-2, is KAGVTQTPRYLIKTRGQQVTLSCSPISGHRSVSWYQQTPGQGLQFLFEYFSETQRNKGNFPGRFSGRQFSNSRSEMNVSTLELGDSALYLCASSSRWGQDTGELFFGEGSRLTVL.

This clonotype was observed a few times. The rearrangement joins TRBV20-1 to TRBJ2-5, with 8 bases identical to TRBD2. Germline values: CDR1 DFQATT, CDR2 SNEGSKA (reference sequence). The J segment lost 5 bases and the V segment lost 3 bases, leaving 8 bases of the junction unmatched. CDR3 size: 14 residues. DNA for the CDR3: TGCAGTGCTAGGAGTGGGACTAGAACTGAGACCCAGTACTTC. Translation gives CSARSGTRTETQYF.

The chain is built from TRBV5-1 and TRBJ2-5; D may be TRBD1 (7 bases). The CDR3 extends over 15 amino acids. Germline CDR1 is SGHRS and CDR2 is YFSETQ. V was cut by 3 bases and J by 2 bases, with 14 bases left in between. CDR3 amino acids: CASSSGDSPQETQYF. The CDR3 DNA reads as TGCGCCAGCAGCTCGGGGGACAGCCCGCAAGAGACCCAGTACTTC.

The chain couples TRBV15 to TRBJ1-6; perhaps TRBD1 as D (5 bases). V gave up 1 base and J gave up 7 bases, with 8 bases separating them. Germline loops: CDR1 LNHNV, CDR2 YYDKDF (reference sequence). The CDR3 spans 14 residues. CDR3 nucleotides: TGTGCCACCAGCAGAGCCAGACAGAATTCACCCCTCCACTTT. It specifies CATSRARQNSPLHF.

The chain carries TRBV12-3 or TRBV12-4 and TRBJ2-5; TRBD1 matches 9 bases. Trimming took 1 base from V and 1 from J; bases not matched to a gene: 4. The CDR3 covers 16 residues. This CDR3 is CASSLEQGARQETQYF. CDR3 nucleotide sequence: TGTGCCAGCAGTTTAGAACAGGGGGCGCGCCAAGAGACCCAGTACTTC.

This clonotype was recorded many times. The chain couples TRBV10-3 to TRBJ1-1; the D gene is possibly TRBD1 (5 bases). V was pared by 6 bases and J by 3 bases, with 11 bases between. Germline V CDR1 and CDR2: ENHRY, SYGVKD. CDR3 length equals 13 residues. CDR3 amino acids: CAISQGVHTEAFF. The CDR3 bases are TGTGCCATCAGCCAGGGTGTTCACACTGAAGCTTTCTTT.

This clonotype was observed many times. The V call is TRBV11-3, the J call TRBJ1-2; D is perhaps TRBD1 (6 bases). The germline V gene encodes CDR1 SGHNT and CDR2 YENEEA. V lost 5 bases and J lost 6, with 22 bases in between. This CDR3 is 16 amino acids long. CDR3 sequence reads: CASSPSGTPRSNGYTF. The DNA for the CDR3 is TGTGCCAGCAGCCCTTCCGGGACACCAAGGAGTAATGGCTACACCTTC.